Following are 15 T cell receptor beta chains from one sample sequenced in a study of T cell repertoires in cytomegalovirus infection (dated by TCRdb to the late 2010s). Sequencing used an Illumina HiSeq 1500. TCRdb itself trimmed the public reads at Q25 with fastp, ran MiXCR and retained productive beta chains. Rows are combined by CDR3 protein, so each entry shows the most common genes and DNA. The sample has approximately 750,000 distinct CDR3 sequences on record, 35% to 45% of them singletons. The ten largest clones represent around 3% of the sample. The sample comprised PBMCs. The receptors were sampled from a human donor in good health (CMV status not recorded). Some clones in this sample may be carry-over from other donors' samples.

The count of this clonotype is one. One base away lies a much larger clone, so this may be a sequencing read error. This CDR3 is missing its conserved last phenylalanine or tryptophan, likely due to a read error. The V and J genes are TRBV7-2 and TRBJ1-2; the D is unclear. Germline V CDR1 and CDR2: SGHTA, FQGNSA. The CDR3 runs 13 residues. Deletions cut 2 bases from V and 3 bases from J, with 7 bases between. CDR3 bases: TGTGCCAGCAGCTTATCAGCTGACTATGGCTACACCTTA. Translating it yields CASSLSADYGYTL.

This clonotype was seen repeatedly, ten times or more. V usage is TRBV19 and J usage is TRBJ2-2; D not certain. The germline V and J ends were trimmed by 4 bases and 0 bases, with 6 bases remaining between them. CDR1 and CDR2 (germline): LNHDA, SQIVND (reference sequence). CDR3 length equals 14 residues. The CDR3 here is CASSSTANTGELFF. CDR3 bases: TGTGCCAGTAGTAGCACGGCGAACACCGGGGAGCTGTTTTTT.

The chain has TRBV11-2 and TRBJ1-4; no clear D. V gave up 3 bases and J gave up 15 bases, with 17 bases separating them. Germline V CDR1 and CDR2: SGHAT, FQNNGV. This CDR3 region has 13 residues. The CDR3 here is CASSFGRTLSVFF. DNA for the CDR3: TGTGCCAGCAGCTTCGGACGGACTCTCTCGGTGTTTTTT. Based on the CDR3 plus reference TRBV11-2 and TRBJ1-4, the full variable domain is EAGVAQSPRYKIIEKRQSVAFWCNPISGHATLYWYQQILGQGPKLLIQFQNNGVVDDSQLPKDRFSAERLKGVDSTLKIQPAKLEDSAVYLCASSFGRTLSVFFGSGTQLSVL.

The table lists this clonotype with a few counts. The chain is built from TRBV7-4 and TRBJ2-7, with D tentatively TRBD2 (5 bases). The CDR3 is made up of 15 amino acids. Germline V CDR1 and CDR2: SGHVT, SQSDAQ. Between the trimmed V and J ends, which lost 1 base and 6 bases, there was a span of 16 bases. CDR3 DNA sequence: TGTGCCAGCAGCTTAGGAGGAGGCCCCGTGGGCGAGCAGTACTTC. Its protein is CASSLGGGPVGEQYF.

This clonotype showed up just a few times. The genes are TRBV6-8 and TRBJ2-1, with D possibly matching TRBD2 (7 bases). The CDR3 sequence is 16 residues long. Germline V CDR1 and CDR2: MNHGY, SAAAGT. V shed 2 bases and J shed 6 bases, with 17 bases lying between them. DNA of the CDR3: TGTGCCAGCAGTTACGGTGTTGGGGGGGCCGGCAATGAGCAGTTCTTC. Translation: CASSYGVGGAGNEQFF.

The rearrangement joins TRBV6-5 to TRBJ2-7; 11 nucleotides align to TRBD1. V gave up 0 bases and J gave up 5 bases; unmatched junction bases: 3. CDR3 size: 15 residues. In germline, CDR1 is MNHEY, CDR2 SVGAGI. CDR3 bases: TGTGCCAGCAGTTACTCCCGGGACAGGGGGAACGAGCAGTACTTC. It specifies CASSYSRDRGNEQYF.

V usage is TRBV7-2 and J usage is TRBJ2-7, with D unresolved. Trimming removed 1 base at V and 2 bases at J, with 9 bases between. Germline-derived CDR1 and CDR2 are SGHTA and FQGNSA. CDR3 length: 14 residues. In nucleotides, the CDR3 is TGTGCCAGCAGCTTAGTCTGGGAAACCTACGAGCAGTACTTC. Translating gives CASSLVWETYEQYF.

This chain uses TRBV10-3 with TRBJ2-3, with a tentative D call TRBD2 (7 bases). The ends were cut back, 9 bases at V and 0 bases at J, with 10 bases in the middle. Germline V gives CDR1 ENHRY, CDR2 SYGVKD. This CDR3 has 13 amino acids. CDR3 sequence reads: CAIGGASTDTQYF. Written as DNA, the CDR3 is TGTGCCATTGGGGGGGCCAGCACAGATACGCAGTATTTT.

This clonotype was observed many times. The rearrangement joins TRBV7-2 to TRBJ1-5; 7 bases match TRBD1. With 1 base clipped from V and 8 bases from J, the junction kept 8 bases outside the gene matches. The germline gives CDR1 SGHTA, CDR2 FQGNSA. The CDR3 totals 15 residues. CDR3 amino acids: CASSLVPDRAEPQHF. The CDR3 DNA is TGTGCCAGCAGCTTAGTGCCCGACAGGGCTGAGCCCCAGCATTTT.

V and J are TRBV20-1 and TRBJ2-2; the D is unclear. The V gene's germline CDR1 is DFQATT and CDR2 SNEGSKA (reference sequence). With 3 bases removed from V and 1 base from J, the gap between germline ends came to 6 bases. The CDR3 length is 13 residues. Here the CDR3 reads CSARAQNTGELFF. The CDR3 DNA follows: TGCAGTGCTAGGGCTCAGAACACCGGGGAGCTGTTTTTT.

The sample holds a few counts of this clonotype. The chain has TRBV28 and TRBJ1-1, with no clear D. The CDR3 extends over 13 amino acids. Per the germline V gene, CDR1 is MDHEN and CDR2 is SYDVKM. V was pared by 2 bases and J by 4 bases, with 8 bases between. The CDR3 DNA is TGTGCCAGCAGTTTAAAAGCCTTCACTGAAGCTTTCTTT. This codes for CASSLKAFTEAFF.

The V call is TRBV18, the J call TRBJ2-6; D uncertain. Germline CDR1 KGHSH, CDR2 LQKENI. With 10 bases removed from V and 0 bases from J, the gap between germline ends came to 4 bases. The CDR3 contains 12 residues. The CDR3 DNA is TGTGCCACTGCCTCTGGGGCCAACGTCCTGACTTTC. Translated, it gives CATASGANVLTF.

The J gene is TRBJ1-2, the V gene TRBV11-3; no clear D gene. This CDR3 region has 9 residues. Germline V gene sequence: CDR1 SGHNT, CDR2 YENEEA. V lost 10 bases to trimming and J lost 5 bases, with 5 bases between them. CDR3 nucleotides: TGTGCCAACGGATATGGCTACACCTTC. This encodes CANGYGYTF.

The rearrangement uses TRBV4-1 and TRBJ2-5, with D possibly matching TRBD2 (6 bases). V shed 4 bases and J shed 4 bases, with 16 bases lying between them. The CDR3 contains 15 residues. Germline CDR1 MGHRA, CDR2 YSYEKL. The CDR3 DNA follows: TGCGCCAGCAGCCCCATGGGCCGGGGAGGAGAGACCCAGTACTTC. This translates into CASSPMGRGGETQYF.

The chain uses TRBV28 and TRBJ2-4; no definite D call. CDR3 size: 15 residues. CDR1 and CDR2 (germline): MDHEN, SYDVKM. V was clipped by 5 bases and J by 9 bases, with 20 bases between them. The CDR3 sequence is CASSTTGRRATIQYF. In DNA, the CDR3 is TGTGCCAGCAGTACTACTGGGCGACGGGCAACCATTCAGTACTTC.